Included here is one T cell receptor (beta chain) sequence, with context. The target antigen is unknown. As the template, RNA transcripts were used to amplify TCR beta CDR3 regions. The first round was an RT-PCR with HTBI primers, and the second round was a multiplex PCR. A single record per CDR3 protein comes from TCRdb applying MiXCR to the multiplex PCR reads. The sample includes about 740,000 distinct CDR3 sequences, around 40% of them seen just once. These data are taken from a study of Graves' ophthalmopathy and Graves' hyperthyroidism. The V end was cut by 6 bases, the J end by 0 bases, with 12 bases between. There are 15 residues in the CDR3. Clinical symptoms, serum thyroxine, TRAb, thyroid ultrasound and orbital computed tomography formed the basis of diagnosis. It was from roughly 10 ml of fresh peripheral blood that the PBMCs came. Broader study findings: Discriminating ophthalmopathy from stable hyperthyroidism, a 13-signature model attained a sensitivity of over 85% and a specificity of just under 84%. Clonotypes were expanded in thyroid at above 0.001 frequency, and most also appeared in blood.

The sequencing input was peripheral blood. The clonotype comes from an adult man with Graves' ophthalmopathy. The gene calls are TRBV12-3 or TRBV12-4 and TRBJ1-5; a possible D gene is TRBD1 (5 bases). CDR3 sequence (DNA): TGTGCCAGCAGCCAAGGGGTCTATAGCAATCAGCCCCAGCATTTT. It encodes CASSQGVYSNQPQHF.